The present TCR beta chain was sequenced within a study of identical twins (dated by TCRdb to 2016 to 2017). Regarding the study in general: To test whether fetal clonotypes persist, this study deep-sequenced TCR alpha and beta repertoires from monozygotic twins, from unrelated adults of various ages, and from cord blood. To rule out contamination, replicate twin experiments were performed at different times with different library preparation protocols.

Library creation used 5' RACE. Reads for this sample came from an Illumina HiSeq 2000. Template switching added a universal primer binding site, and the final cDNA carried a unique molecular identifier that allowed TCR cDNA molecules to be counted accurately. Specific primers in the conserved constant-segment region were used to synthesize first-strand cDNA for the TCR alpha and beta chains. To control for contamination, every cDNA library was double barcoded, receiving both a SMART-Mk sample barcode and Illumina barcodes. TruSeq adapter sequences along with Illumina sample barcodes were introduced in two successive PCR steps. Sequencing of the TCR alpha and beta cDNA libraries was done on the Illumina HiSeq platform using custom primers. In the original analysis: Raw reads were processed with MiGEC to extract unique molecular identifiers, and MiXCR was used to determine CDR3 positions. Recombination models were inferred per individual with the repgenHMM and IGoR tools using an EM algorithm. The analysis of shared clonotypes was done with the tcR package in R, with sharing normalized by the product of cloneset sizes. To study raw recombination free of thymic and clonal selection effects, out-of-frame nonproductive sequences were analyzed. TCRdb trimmed the raw reads at Q25, called clones with MiXCR and kept productive beta chains. Each entry is one CDR3 protein sequence, shown with its most common DNA and genes. The V and J calls and clone size are TCRdb's, not the authors'. Across this sample there are 650,000 to 750,000 distinct CDR3 sequences, with around 20% seen only once. In total, the top ten clones hold more than 4% of the sample.

Paper-wide results and their limitations: Zero-insertion analyses could be partly confounded by invariant T cells such as MAIT and iNKT, though diverse VJ usage argued against such confounding for most clonotypes. The excess sharing between twins in beta out-of-frame sequences was weaker because fewer shared sequences reduced the signal-to-noise ratio. Because the same donors could not be followed over many years, conclusions were based on cross-sectional statistical analysis. Recombination models systematically underestimated out-of-frame TCR alpha sharing in monozygotic twins but agreed with sharing between unrelated individuals. Abundant cord blood beta clonotypes had fewer insertions, young adult naive repertoires showed a similar but weaker trend, and memory repertoires showed no such trend. Out-of-frame TCR alpha sequences shared between twins showed an excess of low generation-probability sequences compared with coincidental sharing between unrelated individuals.

The sample holds a few counts of this clonotype. There is no known antigen for this receptor. Within one base of it there is no much larger clone, and no base qualities were kept. Only healthy Caucasian donors were included. The twin cohort consisted of three pairs of female monozygotic twins, all aged roughly 18 to 30 years. Peripheral blood mononuclear cells were the source from which RNA for the TCR libraries was isolated. CDR1 SEHNR and CDR2 FQNEAQ were looked up in the germline V gene (reference sequence). The junction carries 10 bases between V and J, which are trimmed by 5 bases and 0 bases respectively. CDR3 length: 15 amino acids, cysteine to phenylalanine. Of the read, only the CDR3 DNA is kept; its 45 bases are in frame from base 1. These data also formed part of another study, on T cells expressing NK-cell markers. According to the second study: Three sorted T-cell subsets (CD3+CD56+NKG2C+, CD3+CD56+NKG2C- and CD3+CD56-NKG2C+) from fewer than 10 donors had their TCR beta-chain repertoires profiled. Among the eight sequenced donors, seven were HCMV-seropositive and one was HCMV-seronegative. In several experiments an anti-gammadeltaTCR antibody was added to restrict sorting to alphabetaTCR-expressing T cells. In over 5 donors, the dominant CD3+CD56+NKG2C+ clonotypes were among the top 10 CD8+ clonotypes and accounted for about 1.0-7.5% of CD8+ T cells. Those dominant clonotypes were again the most abundant among CD3+CD56-NKG2C+ cells in a handful of donors, at about 28.3-65%. It remained unclear whether the expanded NKG2C-expressing T cell clones were specific for HCMV antigens. The eight sequenced donors were randomly selected healthy volunteers, three men and five women. HCMV serostatus was determined by detecting HCMV-specific IgG in serum with a commercial ELISA kit. For over five donors, bulk peripheral blood T-cell repertoires were also sequenced from unsorted PBMC. MIGEC handled demultiplexing of the reads and grouping by UMI, while MiTCR was used to assemble and quantify clonotypes. To exclude erroneous sequences, any TCR cDNA sequence not supported by at least two reads was discarded. The tcR package was used for downstream repertoire analysis, and clonotypes were matched across fractions by CDR3 nucleotide sequence plus V segment. VDJmatch was used to annotate antigen specificity against VDJdb, with one amino acid substitution in CDR3 permitted.

The chain employs TRBV7-9 and TRBJ1-4; no D segment can be confidently identified. Material: PBMCs. The sequence was collected from a woman in her late teens or twenties in good health. The DNA sequence is given as TGTGCCAGCAGCCCCCCAGGTGCAACTAATGAAAAACTGTTTTTT. Its coded protein is CASSPPGATNEKLFF.